The clone carrying this TCR beta chain was observed many times. These data belong to a study of T cells in Graves' hyperthyroidism and ophthalmopathy. Across the study: Prior to any treatment, at the point of initial diagnosis, peripheral blood was collected.

The CDR3 has 13 amino acids. Trimming took 4 bases from V and 7 from J, leaving 13 bases between them. TCR beta CDR3 region amplification was performed from RNA transcripts. The TCR CDR3 was amplified in a first-round RT-PCR using the HTBI primer set. TCRdb analysed the multiplex PCR reads with MiXCR anew, one entry per CDR3 protein. The profile shows about 260,000 distinct CDR3 sequences, about a sixth of them singletons. Patients with ophthalmopathy all had a Clinical Activity Score of at least 3, a NOSPECS grade of at least 4 and duration under 3 months. V usage is TRBV12-3 or TRBV12-4 and J usage is TRBJ1-2; D gene uncertain. Sequenced material: blood. The sequence was obtained from a woman between 18 and 30 years old with Graves' ophthalmopathy. DNA for the CDR3: TGTGCCAGCAGTTCCTACAACCACATTGGCTACACCTTC. This codes for CASSSYNHIGYTF.